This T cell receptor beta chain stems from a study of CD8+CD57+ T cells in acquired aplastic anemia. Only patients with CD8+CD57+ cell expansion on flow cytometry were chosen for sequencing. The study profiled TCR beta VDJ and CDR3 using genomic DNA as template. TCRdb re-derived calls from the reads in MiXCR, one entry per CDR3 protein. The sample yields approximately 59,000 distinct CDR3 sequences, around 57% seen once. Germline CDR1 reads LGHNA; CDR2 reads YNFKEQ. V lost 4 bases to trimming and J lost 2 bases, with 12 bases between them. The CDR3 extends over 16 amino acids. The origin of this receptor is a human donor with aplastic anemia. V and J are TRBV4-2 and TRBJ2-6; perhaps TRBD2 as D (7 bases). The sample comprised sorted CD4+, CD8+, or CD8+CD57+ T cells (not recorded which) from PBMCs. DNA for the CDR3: TGTGCCAGCAGCCCAAAGGGGGGGACTGGGGCCAACGTCCTGACTTTC. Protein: CASSPKGGTGANVLTF.